This T cell receptor beta chain stems from a study of CD8+ T cells in alopecia areata. Sampling of alopecia areata patients yielded lesional scalp punch biopsies as well as peripheral blood. The sorting of PBMCs gave CD4+ and CD8+ T cells. Trimming shortened V by 4 bases and J by 4 bases, and 10 bases separated the two germline ends. Germline loops: CDR1 SQVTM, CDR2 ANQGSEA. The CDR3 sequence is 12 residues long. RNA was isolated and reverse transcribed to cDNA, the sequencing template. The protocol was immunoSEQ multiplex PCR, while the TCRdb copy is restricted to in-frame clones and leaves out a portion. Of 150,000 to 200,000 clones detected, 59% appear once; the ten largest clones hold about 15%.

Sequencing was performed on CD4+ T cells sorted from blood, taken at week 0. The source is a human donor with alopecia areata. V usage is TRBV29-1 and J usage is TRBJ1-2; D perhaps matches TRBD1 (5 bases). The DNA for the CDR3 is TGCAGCGTTGTCCAGGGTGCCTATGGCTACACCTTC. Translated, it gives CSVVQGAYGYTF.